This T cell receptor beta chain derives from a study of tumor-infiltrating lymphocytes in localized non-small cell lung cancer. The overall study: Resected tumor was paired with non-adjacent uninvolved lung from the same patient. Study-wide points: Different pieces of the same tissue were used for each assay. No link was found between tumor T-cell fraction and recurrence-free survival.

With regard to this clone: Its antigen is unidentified.

The table came from immunoSEQ multiplex PCR; TCRdb's copy has only in-frame clones and leaves some out. The sample records 8,000 to 9,500 clones, 77% being singletons. Losses at the gene ends were 0 bases for V and 3 bases for J; bases not matched to a gene: 4. The CDR3 has 16 residues. The germline gives CDR1 LGHNA, CDR2 YSLEER. This receptor was identified in a human donor with non-small cell lung cancer. J is TRBJ2-1 and V is TRBV4-3, with 8 positions matching TRBD2. Sequenced sample: lung tumor tissue. CDR3 sequence reads: CASSQEGGRNYNEQFF. DNA of the CDR3: TGCGCCAGCAGCCAAGAAGGCGGGAGGAACTACAATGAGCAGTTCTTC.